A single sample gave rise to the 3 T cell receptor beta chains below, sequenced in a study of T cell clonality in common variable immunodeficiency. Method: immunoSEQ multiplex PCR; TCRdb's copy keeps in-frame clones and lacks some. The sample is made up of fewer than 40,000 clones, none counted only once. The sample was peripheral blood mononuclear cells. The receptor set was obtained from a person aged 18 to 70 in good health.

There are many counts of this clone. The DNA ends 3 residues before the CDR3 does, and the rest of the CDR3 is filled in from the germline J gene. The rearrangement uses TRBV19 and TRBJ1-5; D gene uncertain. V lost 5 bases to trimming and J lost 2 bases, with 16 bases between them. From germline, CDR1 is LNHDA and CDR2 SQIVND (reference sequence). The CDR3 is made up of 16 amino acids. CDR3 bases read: TGTGCCAGTAGTCAGACGAACTTGGCGGGCAATCAGCCC. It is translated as CASSQTNLAGNQP. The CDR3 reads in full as CASSQTNLAGNQPQHF.

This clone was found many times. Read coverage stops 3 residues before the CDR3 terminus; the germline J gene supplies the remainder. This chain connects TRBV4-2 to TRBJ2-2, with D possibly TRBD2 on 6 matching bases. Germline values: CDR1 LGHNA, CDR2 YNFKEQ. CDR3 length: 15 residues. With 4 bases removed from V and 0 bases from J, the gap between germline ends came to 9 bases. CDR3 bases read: TGTGCCAGCAGCCCCGGGACTGCGAACACCGGGGAG. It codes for CASSPGTANTGE. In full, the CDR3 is CASSPGTANTGELFF.

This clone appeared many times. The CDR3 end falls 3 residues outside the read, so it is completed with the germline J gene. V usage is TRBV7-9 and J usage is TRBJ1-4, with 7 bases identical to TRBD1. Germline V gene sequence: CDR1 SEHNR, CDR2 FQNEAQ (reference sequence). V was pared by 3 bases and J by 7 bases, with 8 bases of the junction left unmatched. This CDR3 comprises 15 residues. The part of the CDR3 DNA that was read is TGTGCCAGCAGCTTCGGGCAGGGGGACGGTGAAAAA. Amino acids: CASSFGQGDGEK. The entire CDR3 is CASSFGQGDGEKLFF. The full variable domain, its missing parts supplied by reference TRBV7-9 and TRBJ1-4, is DTGVSQNPRHKITKRGQNVTFRCDPISEHNRLYWYRQTLGQGPEFLTYFQNEAQLEKSRLLSDRFSAERPKGSFSTLEIQRTEQGDSAMYLCASSFGQGDGEKLFFGSGTQLSVL.